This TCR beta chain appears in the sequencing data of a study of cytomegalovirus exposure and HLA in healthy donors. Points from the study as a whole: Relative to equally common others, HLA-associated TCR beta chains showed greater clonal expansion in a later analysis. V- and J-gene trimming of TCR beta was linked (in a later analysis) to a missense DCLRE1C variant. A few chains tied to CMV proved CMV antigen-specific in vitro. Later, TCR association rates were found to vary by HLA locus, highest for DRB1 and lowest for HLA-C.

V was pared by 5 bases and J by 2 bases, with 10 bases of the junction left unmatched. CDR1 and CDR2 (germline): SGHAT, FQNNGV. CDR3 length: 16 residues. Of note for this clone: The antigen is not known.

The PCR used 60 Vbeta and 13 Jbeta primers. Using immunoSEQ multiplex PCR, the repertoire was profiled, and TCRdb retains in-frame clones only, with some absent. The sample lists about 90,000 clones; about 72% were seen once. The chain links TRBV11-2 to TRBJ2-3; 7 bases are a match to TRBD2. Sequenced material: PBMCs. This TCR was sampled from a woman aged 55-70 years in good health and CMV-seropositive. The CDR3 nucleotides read TGTGCCAGCAGCCCTCTTGTGGGAGGGATCACAGATACGCAGTATTTT. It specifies CASSPLVGGITDTQYF.